Listed below are T cell receptor beta chains from one sample, sequenced in a study of T cell responses to AZD1222 COVID-19 vaccine. The table came from immunoSEQ multiplex PCR; TCRdb's copy has only in-frame clones and leaves some out. Seen here are 150,000 to 200,000 clones, about nine tenths observed once, and the top ten hold 1.7%. The sample consisted of peripheral blood, taken 28 days after the second AZD1222 dose. Every receptor here comes from an adult who received the AZD1222 COVID-19 vaccine. Each CDR3 is given with its conserved first and last residue. D genes are given only for firm matches. Expanded clones are given a class, and other clones once, few, many or no size at all.

J gene | D gene | V gene | clone size | CDR3 protein | CDR3 DNA
TRBJ1-5 | NA | TRBV12-3/TRBV12-4 | NA | CASSSFSNQPQHF | TGTGCCAGCAGTTCGTTCTCCAATCAGCCCCAGCATTTT
TRBJ1-2 | NA | TRBV2 | NA | CASSEQTRGAYGYTF | TGTGCCAGCAGTGAACAGACTCGGGGCGCCTATGGCTACACCTTC
TRBJ1-3 | TRBD1 | TRBV3-1/TRBV3-2 | NA | CASSQDRGRGRGGNTIYF | TGTGCCAGCAGCCAAGATAGGGGCAGGGGGAGAGGTGGAAACACCATATATTTT
TRBJ1-2 | TRBD1 | TRBV5-1 | NA | CASSGNYRGGYTF | TGCGCCAGCAGCGGGAACTACAGGGGTGGCTACACCTTC
TRBJ2-1 | TRBD1 | TRBV15 | NA | CATSRRDRGSPEQFF | TGTGCCACCAGCAGAAGGGACAGGGGATCGCCTGAGCAGTTCTTC
TRBJ2-2 | NA | TRBV7-2 | NA | CASSLWDGPTEELFF | TGTGCCAGCAGCTTATGGGACGGGCCAACCGAGGAGCTGTTTTTT
TRBJ2-3 | TRBD2 | TRBV7-2 | NA | CASSLASGTTSTDTQYF | TGTGCCAGCAGCTTAGCAAGCGGGACGACTAGCACAGATACGCAGTATTTT
TRBJ2-7 | NA | TRBV7-8 | NA | CASSLYGTEGEQYF | TGTGCCAGCAGCTTATATGGGACGGAAGGCGAGCAGTACTTC
TRBJ1-3 | NA | TRBV4-3 | NA | CASSQVGGGNTIYF | TGCGCCAGCAGCCAAGTGGGTGGTGGAAACACCATATATTTT
TRBJ2-5 | TRBD1 | TRBV7-2 | NA | CASSEFYRGLETQYF | TGTGCCAGCAGTGAATTCTACAGGGGGCTAGAGACCCAGTACTTC
TRBJ2-3 | NA | TRBV5-1 | NA | CASSLLTGREDTQYF | TGCGCCAGCAGCTTACTGACAGGGAGGGAAGATACGCAGTATTTT
TRBJ2-7 | TRBD2 | TRBV27 | few | CASRPGGDYEQYF | TGTGCCAGCCGCCCCGGGGGGGACTACGAGCAGTACTTC
TRBJ1-5 | NA | TRBV6-1 | NA | CASSVRGSDHSNQPQHF | TGTGCCAGCAGTGTCCGGGGGTCGGACCATAGCAATCAGCCCCAGCATTTT
TRBJ1-2 | NA | TRBV18 | NA | CASSPGLTEIYGYTF | TGTGCCAGCTCACCGGGCCTAACAGAGATCTATGGCTACACCTTC
TRBJ1-2 | NA | TRBV4-1 | NA | CASSQAPSGGIRGYTF | TGCGCCAGCAGCCAAGCCCCTTCGGGGGGAATCAGGGGCTACACCTTC
TRBJ1-2 | TRBD1 | TRBV5-3 | NA | CARSLDRGPRNYGYTF | TGTGCCAGAAGCTTGGACAGGGGACCCAGGAACTATGGCTACACCTTC
TRBJ2-3 | TRBD2 | TRBV11-2 | NA | CASSLRAGGGEGVTDTQYF | TGTGCCAGCAGCTTAAGGGCCGGGGGGGGTGAGGGCGTAACAGATACGCAGTATTTT
TRBJ1-3 | NA | TRBV10-3 | NA | CAIGRQATSGNTIYF | TGTGCCATCGGACGACAGGCGACATCTGGAAACACCATATATTTT
TRBJ1-1 | TRBD1 | TRBV6-2/TRBV6-3 | NA | CASSSLDRVLPLYTEAFF | TGTGCCAGCAGTTCCCTGGACAGGGTGTTACCCCTTTACACTGAAGCTTTCTTT
TRBJ1-2 | NA | TRBV10-3 | NA | CAISEDLWGTVYGYTF | TGTGCCATCAGTGAGGACCTCTGGGGAACGGTCTATGGCTACACCTTC
TRBJ2-2 | TRBD1 | TRBV3-1/TRBV3-2 | NA | CASTDRGRTGELFF | TGTGCCAGTACGGACAGGGGAAGGACCGGGGAGCTGTTTTTT
TRBJ2-3 | TRBD1 | TRBV5-1 | NA | CASSLAVGQGEDTQYF | TGCGCCAGCAGCTTGGCGGTAGGACAGGGTGAAGATACGCAGTATTTT
TRBJ2-2 | NA | TRBV9 | NA | CASSVEWGVVTGELFF | TGTGCCAGCAGCGTAGAGTGGGGGGTCGTCACCGGGGAGCTGTTTTTT
TRBJ1-4 | TRBD1 | TRBV5-1 | NA | CASSVGTELAANEKLFF | TGCGCCAGCAGCGTCGGGACAGAACTCGCAGCTAATGAAAAACTGTTTTTT
TRBJ2-1 | TRBD2 | TRBV5-1 | once | CASSLGGLAGGKPYNEQFF | TGCGCCAGCAGCTTGGGGGGACTAGCGGGAGGCAAACCCTACAATGAGCAGTTCTTC
TRBJ1-4 | NA | TRBV19 | NA | CASSPGGPTNEKLFF | TGTGCCAGTAGCCCCGGGGGGCCAACTAATGAAAAACTGTTTTTT
TRBJ1-1 | NA | TRBV3-1/TRBV3-2 | once | CASSQEGRTEAFF | TGTGCCAGCAGCCAAGAAGGGCGCACTGAAGCTTTCTTT
TRBJ1-2 | NA | TRBV2 | NA | CASSERWDGYTF | TGTGCCAGCAGTGAACGGTGGGATGGCTACACCTTC
TRBJ2-1 | NA | TRBV4-1 | NA | CASRSNNEQFF | TGCGCCAGCAGGTCGAACAATGAGCAGTTCTTC